Shown below are 32 T cell receptor beta chains from a single sample sequenced in a study of CD8+ T cells in alopecia areata. Extracted RNA was reverse transcribed into cDNA, the sequencing template. Profiled with immunoSEQ multiplex PCR; TCRdb holds only in-frame clones, not every one. The data contain 110,000 to 150,000 clones, roughly 54% of them singletons. Documented treatment: oral pan-JAK inhibitor, 5-10 mg twice daily. Sequenced material: CD8+ T cells sorted from blood, taken at week 4, from a patient treated with tofacitinib. The receptors come from a human donor with alopecia areata.

The chain carries TRBV7-9 and TRBJ1-2, with D unclear. Germline CDR1 and CDR2: SEHNR and FQNEAQ (reference sequence). The CDR3 extends over 10 amino acids. Deletions cut 2 bases from V and 7 bases from J, with 2 bases between. DNA of the CDR3: TGTGCCAGCAGCTTAAGTGGCTACACCTTC. Its protein product is CASSLSGYTF.

This rearrangement joins TRBV4-1 to TRBJ2-7, with unresolved D. Germline loops: CDR1 MGHRA, CDR2 YSYEKL. Trimming pared 3 bases from V and 5 bases from J, leaving 17 bases between. The CDR3 runs to 15 residues. As DNA, the CDR3 is TGCGCCAGCAGCCACGACGACTTAATTATCAACGAGCAGTACTTC. This sequence encodes CASSHDDLIINEQYF.

This clone has a handful of counts. Distinct nucleotide sequences in the sample also encode this CDR3. V usage is TRBV2 and J usage is TRBJ1-2, with a weak D call TRBD1 (5 bases). The CDR3 spans 12 residues. Germline V gene lookup returns CDR1 SNHLY and CDR2 FYNNEI. Trimming removed 6 bases at V and 4 bases at J, with 9 bases between. This CDR3 reads CASRGTGYGYTF. The DNA of the CDR3 is TGTGCCAGCAGGGGGACCGGCTATGGCTACACCTTC. Together with reference TRBV2 and TRBJ1-2, the CDR3 gives the full variable domain: EPEVTQTPSHQVTQMGQEVILRCVPISNHLYFYWYRQILGQKVEFLVSFYNNEISEKSEIFDDQFSVERPDGSNFTLKIRSTKLEDSAMYFCASRGTGYGYTFGSGTRLTVV.

The chain is built from TRBV7-9 and TRBJ2-5; D may be TRBD2 (6 bases). This CDR3 is 14 amino acids long. Looked up from germline, CDR1 is SEHNR and CDR2 is FQNEAQ (reference sequence). The ends were cut back, 1 base at V and 2 bases at J, with 8 bases in the middle. In nucleotides, the CDR3 is TGTGCCAGCAGCTTAGTAGGGACTCAAGAGACCCAGTACTTC. Its protein product is CASSLVGTQETQYF.

This sequence joins TRBV10-3 and TRBJ1-1; a weak D match, TRBD1 (6 bases). CDR3 length: 15 amino acids. V dropped 3 bases and J dropped 5 bases, with 16 bases sitting between them. Germline assignment: CDR1 ENHRY and CDR2 SYGVKD. CDR3 in DNA: TGTGCCATCAGTGATTCCCCGCAGGGGAGGACTGAAGCTTTCTTT. It is translated as CAISDSPQGRTEAFF.

V gene TRBV29-1 combines with J gene TRBJ1-2; D not certain. The CDR3 sequence is 13 residues long. The V end lost 3 bases, the J end lost 6 bases, and 14 bases lay between the germline ends. Per the germline V gene, CDR1 is SQVTM and CDR2 is ANQGSEA. CDR3 in amino acids: CSVDGGQAHGYTF. DNA of the CDR3: TGCAGCGTTGATGGCGGCCAGGCTCATGGCTACACCTTC.

This chain connects TRBV9 to TRBJ2-1, with D possibly being TRBD2 (6 bases). CDR3 length equals 13 residues. V was pared by 2 bases and J by 7 bases, with 10 bases between. CDR1 is SGDLS, CDR2 YYNGEE, per germline. This chain's CDR3 is CASSVRGFNEQFF. The CDR3 DNA reads TGTGCCAGCAGCGTTCGGGGGTTTAATGAGCAGTTCTTC.

This chain uses TRBV27 with TRBJ1-1; D might be TRBD1 (5 bases). Germline loops: CDR1 MNHEY, CDR2 SMNVEV (reference sequence). The CDR3 consists of 11 residues. Between the trimmed V and J ends, which lost 6 bases and 5 bases, there was a span of 7 bases. CDR3 in DNA: TGTGCCAGCAGGGAGGGGACTGAAGCTTTCTTT. The encoded protein is CASREGTEAFF.

This clone was detected ten times or more. The same CDR3 can be traced to other DNA sequences in this sample. The chain is built from TRBV9 and TRBJ2-3; D is unclear. The V gene lost 0 bases and the J gene lost 4 bases, with 3 bases spanning the gap. CDR1 SGDLS and CDR2 YYNGEE come from the germline V gene. There are 12 residues in the CDR3. CDR3 DNA sequence: TGTGCCAGCAGCGTAGATTCAGATACGCAGTATTTT. Residues: CASSVDSDTQYF.

This clone was seen a few times. The V call is TRBV29-1, the J call TRBJ1-2, with a tentative D call TRBD1 (6 bases). The V end was cut by 0 bases, the J end by 7 bases, with 18 bases between. This CDR3 has 15 residues. Germline CDR1 is SQVTM and CDR2 is ANQGSEA. As DNA, the CDR3 is TGCAGCGTTGAAGATACGATGCGGGGGGCGCCTGGCTACACCTTC. As protein: CSVEDTMRGAPGYTF.

The J gene is TRBJ1-5, the V gene TRBV5-1; D might be TRBD1 (5 bases). Germline loops: CDR1 SGHRS, CDR2 YFSETQ. Between the trimmed V and J ends, which lost 0 bases and 0 bases, there was a span of 10 bases. This CDR3 has 16 residues. The CDR3: CASSLGWGDSNQPQHF. DNA of the CDR3: TGCGCCAGCAGCTTGGGATGGGGGGATAGCAATCAGCCCCAGCATTTT.

The sample holds a few counts of this clone. The rearrangement uses TRBV10-3 and TRBJ2-7; the D is unclear. The germline V gene encodes CDR1 ENHRY and CDR2 SYGVKD. The CDR3 length is 14 residues. V gave up 2 bases and J gave up 0 bases, with 8 bases separating them. The CDR3 nucleotides read TGTGCCATCAGTGAGCCACGACACTCCTACGAGCAGTACTTC. It codes for CAISEPRHSYEQYF.

This clone was counted a few times. This rearrangement joins TRBV9 to TRBJ2-5; 8 nucleotides align to TRBD2. This CDR3 has 13 amino acids. V shed 4 bases and J 3 bases; nucleotides not matched to a gene: 2. Germline assignment: CDR1 SGDLS and CDR2 YYNGEE. CDR3 in DNA: TGTGCCAGCAGCTGGCGGGGGGAAGAGACCCAGTACTTC. Protein: CASSWRGEETQYF.

This clone was observed a handful of times. The V gene is TRBV12-5, the J gene TRBJ1-5; 9 bases map to TRBD1. This CDR3 region has 14 residues. Trimming at V came to 5 bases and at J to 6 bases, leaving 5 bases not matched to a gene. Per the germline V gene, CDR1 is LGHNT and CDR2 is FRNRAP. The CDR3 region is CASGPGQGFQPQHF. The CDR3 DNA reads TGTGCTAGTGGTCCGGGACAGGGATTTCAGCCCCAGCATTTT. The variable domain in full, with the rest retrieved from reference TRBV12-5 and TRBJ1-5, is DARVTQTPRHKVTEMGQEVTMRCQPILGHNTVFWYRQTMMQGLELLAYFRNRAPLDDSGMPKDRFSAEMPDATLATLKIQPSEPRDSAVYFCASGPGQGFQPQHFGDGTRLSIL.

This clone appeared a few times. This sequence joins TRBV6-6 and TRBJ2-1; D is unclear. Trimming took off 0 bases at V and 4 bases at J, with 7 bases between the two ends. The germline V gene has CDR1 MNHNY and CDR2 SVGAGI (reference sequence). The CDR3 consists of 14 residues. The CDR3 spells CASSYSGSYNEQFF. CDR3 DNA sequence: TGTGCCAGCAGTTACTCAGGCTCTTACAATGAGCAGTTCTTC.

V and J are TRBV9 and TRBJ2-2; possible D gene TRBD1, 5 bases. Germline assignment: CDR1 SGDLS and CDR2 YYNGEE. V lost 0 bases, J lost 6 bases, and 15 bases lay in between. The CDR3 totals 16 residues. The CDR3 reads CASSVESGPNAGELFF. The DNA of the CDR3 is TGTGCCAGCAGCGTAGAGTCAGGGCCGAATGCCGGGGAGCTGTTTTTT.

The chain links TRBV5-6 to TRBJ2-1; 9 nucleotides line up with TRBD1. Germline V gene lookup returns CDR1 SGHDT and CDR2 YYEEEE. The CDR3 length is 14 residues. Losses at the gene ends were 5 bases for V and 2 bases for J; bases not matched to a gene: 2. DNA of the CDR3: TGTGCCAGCAGTTGGGACAGGGCCTACAATGAGCAGTTCTTC. Its translation: CASSWDRAYNEQFF.

This chain uses TRBV30 with TRBJ2-7; 8 bases line up with TRBD2. CDR3 length equals 14 residues. V was pared by 2 bases and J by 5 bases, with 8 bases of the junction left unmatched. Germline loops: CDR1 GTSNPN, CDR2 SVGIG (reference sequence). Here the CDR3 DNA reads TGTGCCTGGAGTTTCGGGGGGGCGCAGAACGAGCAGTACTTC. Translating gives CAWSFGGAQNEQYF.

The chain employs TRBV5-1 and TRBJ2-7, with a weak D call TRBD2 (6 bases). The CDR3 extends over 15 amino acids. Trimming removed 4 bases at V and 2 bases at J, with 16 bases between. The germline V gene has CDR1 SGHRS and CDR2 YFSETQ. The CDR3 bases are TGCGCCAGCAGCCAGAGCCGGGAGAGACCCTACGAGCAGTACTTC. Translated: CASSQSRERPYEQYF.

This clone has a single count. The identical CDR3 is also encoded by other nucleotide sequences in the sample. The chain has TRBV5-1 and TRBJ1-1; no firm D call. Per the germline V gene, CDR1 is SGHRS and CDR2 is YFSETQ. Trimming took off 0 bases at V and 5 bases at J, with 8 bases between the two ends. The CDR3 length is 13 residues. In DNA form, the CDR3 reads TGCGCCAGCAGCTTGGATGGCGGGACTGAAGCTTTCTTT. Translated, it gives CASSLDGGTEAFF.

The chain has TRBV9 and TRBJ2-3; 7 bases align to TRBD1. In germline, CDR1 is SGDLS, CDR2 YYNGEE. The CDR3 runs 15 residues. V lost 3 bases, J lost 3 bases, and 7 bases stayed unmatched. CDR3 in DNA: TGTGCCAGCAGCGCACAGGGGTACGAGACAGATACGCAGTATTTT. Translating it yields CASSAQGYETDTQYF.

CDR3 amino acids: CASSQSGGPNYGYTF. DNA of the CDR3: TGTGCCAGCAGCCAAAGTGGGGGGCCCAACTATGGCTACACCTTC. The genes are TRBV13 and TRBJ1-2; a weak D match, TRBD1 (6 bases). The V gene lost 5 bases and the J gene lost 2 bases, with 15 bases spanning the gap. This CDR3 is built from 15 residues. CDR1 is PRHDT and CDR2 is FYEKMQ in the germline V gene (reference sequence).

This clone was seen a handful of times. The CDR3 spells CASSLLGSEAFF. The CDR3 coding sequence is TGTGCCAGCAGCTTACTGGGCAGTGAAGCTTTCTTT. The chain joins TRBV11-1 to TRBJ1-1; no clear D. The CDR3 loop spans 12 amino acids. Trimming cost V 2 bases and J 7 bases, with 8 bases left between them. Germline V CDR1 and CDR2: SGHAT, FQDESV (reference sequence). Combining the CDR3 with reference TRBV11-1 and TRBJ1-1 gives the whole variable domain EAEVAQSPRYKITEKSQAVAFWCDPISGHATLYWYRQILGQGPELLVQFQDESVVDDSQLPKDRFSAERLKGVDSTLKIQPAELGDSAMYLCASSLLGSEAFFGQGTRLTVV.

In this sample, this clone turned up a few times. This specimen includes other DNA sequences encoding the same CDR3. The V call is TRBV27, the J call TRBJ2-2; D is unresolved. V lost 5 bases and J lost 3, with 4 bases in between. Germline assignment: CDR1 MNHEY and CDR2 SMNVEV (reference sequence). The CDR3 length is 12 residues. The chain's CDR3 is CASSPYTGELFF. The CDR3 DNA reads as TGTGCCAGCAGTCCTTACACCGGGGAGCTGTTTTTT.

This clone was observed a few times. The rearrangement uses TRBV13 and TRBJ1-2; D is perhaps TRBD1 (6 bases). Germline CDR1 PRHDT, CDR2 FYEKMQ (reference sequence). V shed 3 bases and J shed 9 bases, with 14 bases lying between them. The CDR3 is made up of 13 amino acids. The DNA of the CDR3 is TGTGCCAGCAGCTTCGAACAGGGCGGGAGCTACACCTTC. It translates to CASSFEQGGSYTF.

The sample holds a few counts of this clone. This chain connects TRBV12-5 to TRBJ1-5, with D hard to call. Germline assignment: CDR1 LGHNT and CDR2 FRNRAP. This CDR3 is 13 amino acids long. Trimming cost V 7 bases and J 4 bases, with 11 bases left between them. This chain's CDR3 is CASARQPNQPQHF. CDR3 DNA: TGTGCTAGTGCTCGGCAGCCGAATCAGCCCCAGCATTTT.

This chain uses TRBV27 with TRBJ1-1, with 9 bases matching TRBD1. The CDR3 spans 15 residues. CDR1 MNHEY and CDR2 SMNVEV come from the germline V gene (reference sequence). The V and J ends lost 3 bases and 1 base, in that order; junction bases with no gene match: 3. In DNA form, the CDR3 reads TGTGCCAGCAGTTTGGGGACAGGGTCGAACACTGAAGCTTTCTTT. Protein sequence: CASSLGTGSNTEAFF.

The chain combines TRBV7-2 with TRBJ2-5, with D possibly being TRBD1 (5 bases). V was shortened by 5 bases and J by 4 bases, with 17 bases between the two germline ends. Germline values: CDR1 SGHTA, CDR2 FQGNSA. The CDR3 totals 15 residues. CDR3 in DNA: TGTGCCAGCAGCCTGAAGGGGAACCTCGGAGAGACCCAGTACTTC. Protein: CASSLKGNLGETQYF.

The chain uses TRBV9 and TRBJ2-7, with D possibly being TRBD1 or TRBD2 (5 bases each). The germline gives CDR1 SGDLS, CDR2 YYNGEE. Trimming took 0 bases from V and 0 from J, leaving 10 bases between them. This CDR3 region has 15 residues. Written as DNA, the CDR3 is TGTGCCAGCAGCGTAGGAGGGGCGAGCTCCTACGAGCAGTACTTC. Encoded protein: CASSVGGASSYEQYF.

This clone was detected many times. The chain recombines TRBV7-9 with TRBJ2-2; 9 nucleotides match TRBD1. CDR1 and CDR2 (germline): SEHNR, FQNEAQ (reference sequence). The CDR3 runs to 13 residues. J lost 1 base, V lost 10 bases, and 1 base had no gene match. The CDR3 loop is CAKGQGNTGELFF. The DNA of the CDR3 is TGTGCCAAGGGACAGGGGAACACCGGGGAGCTGTTTTTT.

This rearrangement joins TRBV2 to TRBJ2-7; D possibly corresponds to TRBD1 (6 bases). The germline V gene encodes CDR1 SNHLY and CDR2 FYNNEI. This CDR3 has 15 residues. V lost 4 bases and J lost 0, with 13 bases in between. CDR3 in amino acids: CASSGGQQGSYEQYF. CDR3 DNA sequence: TGTGCCAGCAGTGGAGGGCAACAGGGCTCCTACGAGCAGTACTTC.

This clone turned up a few times. This chain connects TRBV29-1 to TRBJ1-1; no firm D call. Germline V lookup: CDR1 SQVTM, CDR2 ANQGSEA. The CDR3 has 11 residues. V gave up 4 bases and J gave up 6 bases, with 9 bases separating them. The CDR3 protein is CSVALGAEAFF. The DNA of the CDR3 is TGCAGCGTTGCCCTGGGAGCTGAAGCTTTCTTT.